Each of the 31 T cell receptor beta chains below was sequenced from the same sample in a study of shared clonotypes between healthy human individuals. CD8 cells classed as naive were CD45RO-negative and positively selected for CCR7, excluding terminally differentiated effector memory CD45RA+ cells. TCRdb's copy holds only in-frame clones and misses some; the assay was immunoSEQ multiplex PCR. The table includes 550,000 to 750,000 clones, roughly nine tenths detected once. Sequenced input: naive CD8+ T cells sorted from blood. The receptors come from a man aged 25-45 years in good health.

The rearrangement joins TRBV29-1 to TRBJ2-1; possible D gene TRBD1, 6 bases. Looked up from germline, CDR1 is SQVTM and CDR2 is ANQGSEA. V dropped 7 bases and J dropped 8 bases, with 21 bases sitting between them. CDR3 length: 14 amino acids. CDR3 amino acids: CSGKGEPPGDEQFF. The CDR3 coding sequence is TGCAGCGGTAAGGGGGAACCCCCGGGCGATGAGCAGTTCTTC.

The chain combines TRBV28 with TRBJ2-7; possibly TRBD1 for D (7 bases). The CDR3 runs to 12 residues. The germline V gene encodes CDR1 MDHEN and CDR2 SYDVKM. CDR3 sequence: CAGGTASYEQYF. In DNA form, the CDR3 reads TGTGCTGGGGGGACAGCCTCCTACGAGCAGTACTTC.

The gene calls are TRBV7-8 and TRBJ1-1; TRBD1 matches at 10 bases. The CDR3 has 16 residues. From germline, CDR1 is SGHVS and CDR2 FQNEAQ. The junction had 6 bases not matched to a gene; V was cut back by 5 bases and J by 0 bases. The CDR3 DNA reads as TGTGCCAGCAGCCATAGGACAGGGGGTTTGAACACTGAAGCTTTCTTT. Its protein is CASSHRTGGLNTEAFF.

About this clone itself: The identical CDR3 is also encoded by other nucleotide sequences in the sample. The genes are TRBV19 and TRBJ2-3; no reliable D call. Trimming took off 1 base at V and 0 bases at J, with 8 bases between the two ends. Germline assignment: CDR1 LNHDA and CDR2 SQIVND (reference sequence). CDR3 size: 15 residues. The chain's CDR3 is CASSIAGRSTDTQYF. The DNA for the CDR3 is TGTGCCAGTAGTATAGCCGGGCGGAGCACAGATACGCAGTATTTT.

For the CDR3, the DNA is TGTGCCAGCAGCGGCTGGGACAGAAACACCGGGGAGCTGTTTTTT. Protein: CASSGWDRNTGELFF. The gene calls are TRBV9 and TRBJ2-2; 7 bases agree with TRBD1. Germline CDR1 is SGDLS and CDR2 is YYNGEE. The CDR3 covers 15 residues. V lost 3 bases, J lost 2 bases, and 4 bases stayed unmatched.

The rearrangement joins TRBV28 to TRBJ2-7; maybe TRBD1 (5 bases). Germline CDR1 and CDR2: MDHEN and SYDVKM. The CDR3 totals 16 residues. Trimming shortened V by 4 bases and J by 5 bases, and 21 bases separated the two germline ends. DNA for the CDR3: TGTGCCAGCAGTTCCGTCTTACAATGGGGCTTGGACGAGCAGTACTTC. Translating gives CASSSVLQWGLDEQYF.

The chain recombines TRBV14 with TRBJ2-7; TRBD1 might be the D (6 bases). The CDR3 covers 15 residues. V was cut by 1 base and J by 1 base, with 11 bases left in between. Germline V gene lookup returns CDR1 SGHDN and CDR2 FVKESK. The CDR3 sequence: CASSQGIGQSYEQYF. CDR3 coding DNA: TGTGCCAGCAGCCAAGGTATTGGACAGTCCTACGAGCAGTACTTC. The full variable domain, in which reference TRBV14 and TRBJ2-7 provide the parts outside the CDR3, is EAGVTQFPSHSVIEKGQTVTLRCDPISGHDNLYWYRRVMGKEIKFLLHFVKESKQDESGMPNNRFLAERTGGTYSTLKVQPAELEDSGVYFCASSQGIGQSYEQYFGPGTRLTVT.

The rearrangement joins TRBV6-5 to TRBJ2-1, with 7 bases identical to TRBD2. Germline V gene data show CDR1 as MNHEY and CDR2 as SVGAGI. CDR3 length: 16 residues. Germline trimming cut 2 bases from V and 9 bases from J; bases unmatched to any gene: 13. DNA of the CDR3: TGTGCCAGCAGTTACATAGGCGGACCGGGGGGAATTGAGCAGTTCTTC. Encoded protein: CASSYIGGPGGIEQFF.

The CDR3 loop is CASSSGVQPQHF. The CDR3 bases are TGTGCCAGCAGCTCAGGGGTTCAGCCCCAGCATTTT. The rearrangement uses TRBV7-9 and TRBJ1-5, with D perhaps matching TRBD1 (6 bases). Germline V gives CDR1 SEHNR, CDR2 FQNEAQ (reference sequence). The V gene lost 4 bases and the J gene lost 6 bases, with 7 bases spanning the gap. The CDR3 length is 12 residues.

The rearrangement links TRBV6-6 to TRBJ1-5; D not certain. The CDR3 loop spans 16 amino acids. Germline values: CDR1 MNHNY, CDR2 SVGAGI (reference sequence). Trimming removed 2 bases at V and 0 bases at J, with 11 bases between. The CDR3 DNA is TGTGCCAGCAGTTACCCCTCCCTGGATAGCAATCAGCCCCAGCATTTT. Residues: CASSYPSLDSNQPQHF.

The chain combines TRBV9 with TRBJ2-1, with 10 nucleotides matching TRBD1. With V trimmed by 3 bases and J by 2 bases, 8 bases remained unmatched. Per germline, CDR1 SGDLS and CDR2 YYNGEE. The CDR3 sequence is 17 residues long. CDR3 sequence (DNA): TGTGCCAGCAGCGAACCTGGACAGGGGGTTACCTACAATGAGCAGTTCTTC. It encodes CASSEPGQGVTYNEQFF.

This chain's CDR3 is CASRPDSYGYTF. As DNA, the CDR3 is TGTGCCAGCAGACCCGACAGCTATGGCTACACCTTC. The rearrangement uses TRBV28 and TRBJ1-2, with TRBD1 as a possible D gene (5 bases). V shed 6 bases and J shed 4 bases, with 9 bases lying between them. CDR3 length: 12 amino acids. Germline V CDR1 and CDR2: MDHEN, SYDVKM.

This chain connects TRBV12-5 to TRBJ1-1; D is ambiguous. CDR1 and CDR2 (germline): LGHNT, FRNRAP. The CDR3 runs to 13 residues. Trimming stripped 2 bases from V and 0 bases from J, with 4 bases between. This chain's CDR3 is CASGLNMNTEAFF. The CDR3 DNA follows: TGTGCTAGTGGTTTGAACATGAACACTGAAGCTTTCTTT.

This clone was seen a handful of times. V and J are TRBV30 and TRBJ2-5; D might be TRBD2 (5 bases). This CDR3 has 13 residues. Between the trimmed V and J ends, which lost 5 bases and 1 base, there was a span of 11 bases. Per the germline V gene, CDR1 is GTSNPN and CDR2 is SVGIG (reference sequence). CDR3 DNA: TGTGCCTGGGACCCCGGGGTCCAAGAGACCCAGTACTTC. This translates into CAWDPGVQETQYF.

The V call is TRBV19, the J call TRBJ1-2, with D uncertain. The germline gives CDR1 LNHDA, CDR2 SQIVND (reference sequence). V was clipped by 3 bases and J by 6 bases, with 17 bases between them. The CDR3 covers 15 residues. The CDR3 DNA reads TGTGCCAGTAGTATCATGGTGTCTGGGTCGGATGGCTACACCTTC. Encoded protein: CASSIMVSGSDGYTF.

V is TRBV5-4 and J is TRBJ2-1, with 9 positions matching TRBD1. Germline assignment: CDR1 SGHNT and CDR2 YYREEE (reference sequence). The CDR3 length is 12 residues. The trim removed 4 bases at V and 10 bases at J, leaving 3 bases unmatched. CDR3 sequence: CASSTGGREQFF. The CDR3 DNA sequence: TGTGCCAGCAGCACAGGGGGCAGGGAGCAGTTCTTC.

V usage is TRBV9 and J usage is TRBJ2-7; D is uncertain. CDR1 SGDLS and CDR2 YYNGEE come from the germline V gene. The CDR3 covers 14 residues. The V end lost 0 bases, the J end lost 1 base, and 8 bases lay between the germline ends. The CDR3 bases are TGTGCCAGCAGCGTAGAGGCCCATTCCTACGAGCAGTACTTC. Its protein product is CASSVEAHSYEQYF.

A few counts support this clone. In DNA form, the CDR3 reads TGTGCCAGCTCCGAACAGACCCTCGAAGAGCAGTTCTTC. This sequence encodes CASSEQTLEEQFF. This chain connects TRBV25-1 to TRBJ2-1; D remains ambiguous. Germline lookup yields CDR1 MGHDK and CDR2 SYGVNS. V lost 8 bases, J lost 10 bases, and 18 bases lay in between. This CDR3 region has 13 residues.

The gene calls are TRBV9 and TRBJ1-2; D unclear. The CDR3 length is 12 residues. Looked up from germline, CDR1 is SGDLS and CDR2 is YYNGEE. Trimming removed 2 bases from V and 4 bases from J, with 6 bases in between. The CDR3 loop reads CASSVRAYGYTF. CDR3 DNA sequence: TGTGCCAGCAGCGTTAGGGCCTATGGCTACACCTTC.

The chain is built from TRBV25-1 and TRBJ1-2; D is possibly TRBD1 (5 bases). Trimming cost V 7 bases and J 2 bases, with 8 bases left between them. There are 12 residues in the CDR3. Germline V gene data show CDR1 as MGHDK and CDR2 as SYGVNS. The CDR3 sequence is CASIDRNYGYTF. CDR3 DNA: TGTGCCAGCATTGACAGAAACTATGGCTACACCTTC.

The genes are TRBV28 and TRBJ2-7; possible D gene TRBD2, 6 bases. Germline V lookup: CDR1 MDHEN, CDR2 SYDVKM. This CDR3 comprises 13 residues. The V end was cut by 5 bases, the J end by 2 bases, with 10 bases between. The CDR3 nucleotides read TGTGCCAGCAGTGGGGCTAGCGCCTACGAGCAGTACTTC. This codes for CASSGASAYEQYF.

This clone showed up just a few times. The chain couples TRBV30 to TRBJ2-7; 8 bases line up with TRBD2. Germline V gene lookup returns CDR1 GTSNPN and CDR2 SVGIG (reference sequence). V lost 0 bases and J lost 3; bases outside the gene matches: 10. CDR3 length: 16 residues. CDR3 in amino acids: CAWSVMAGTRRYEQYF. CDR3 DNA: TGTGCCTGGAGTGTAATGGCCGGGACTAGGCGCTACGAGCAGTACTTC.

The J gene is TRBJ2-3, the V gene TRBV5-1; unclear D gene. Germline-derived CDR1 and CDR2 are SGHRS and YFSETQ. The CDR3 is 16 amino acids. V shed 0 bases and J shed 0 bases, with 11 bases lying between them. The CDR3 protein is CASSLDSAASTDTQYF. CDR3 in DNA: TGCGCCAGCAGCTTGGACTCCGCGGCCAGCACAGATACGCAGTATTTT.

This sequence joins TRBV7-9 and TRBJ2-1; D tentatively fits TRBD1 or TRBD2 (5 bases each). Germline-derived CDR1 and CDR2 are SEHNR and FQNEAQ (reference sequence). CDR3 size: 15 residues. Trimming removed 5 bases from V and 8 bases from J, with 19 bases in between. Here the CDR3 DNA reads TGTGCCAGCAGCCCGCACGCCGGGGCTAGGGATGAGCAGTTCTTC. Its translation: CASSPHAGARDEQFF.

The gene calls are TRBV5-5 and TRBJ2-1; D gene uncertain. The germline V gene has CDR1 SGHKS and CDR2 YYEKEE (reference sequence). The CDR3 totals 15 residues. V dropped 3 bases and J dropped 2 bases, with 12 bases sitting between them. CDR3 DNA sequence: TGTGCCAGCAGCTCCCCGGGTTCGACCTACAATGAGCAGTTCTTC. Translating gives CASSSPGSTYNEQFF. Full variable domain (rest looked up from reference TRBV5-5 and TRBJ2-1): DAGVTQSPTHLIKTRGQQVTLRCSPISGHKSVSWYQQVLGQGPQFIFQYYEKEERGRGNFPDRFSARQFPNYSSELNVNALLLGDSALYLCASSSPGSTYNEQFFGPGTRLTVL.

The rearrangement links TRBV4-1 to TRBJ2-7, with D possibly being TRBD1 (5 bases). Between the trimmed V and J ends, which lost 0 bases and 0 bases, there was a span of 9 bases. Germline V gene lookup returns CDR1 MGHRA and CDR2 YSYEKL. The CDR3 length is 15 residues. The CDR3 nucleotides read TGCGCCAGCAGCCAAGAGTGGGGCAGCTCCTACGAGCAGTACTTC. It is translated as CASSQEWGSSYEQYF.

The chain combines TRBV7-9 with TRBJ2-3; D is unresolved. The V end lost 0 bases, the J end lost 1 base, and 5 bases lay between the germline ends. From germline, CDR1 is SEHNR and CDR2 FQNEAQ (reference sequence). There are 14 residues in the CDR3. As DNA, the CDR3 is TGTGCCAGCAGCTTAGCGGACGGCACAGATACGCAGTATTTT. This encodes CASSLADGTDTQYF. The whole variable domain, remainder taken from reference TRBV7-9 and TRBJ2-3, is DTGVSQNPRHKITKRGQNVTFRCDPISEHNRLYWYRQTLGQGPEFLTYFQNEAQLEKSRLLSDRFSAERPKGSFSTLEIQRTEQGDSAMYLCASSLADGTDTQYFGPGTRLTVL.

J is TRBJ2-7 and V is TRBV19, with D possibly matching TRBD2 (7 bases). Germline V gives CDR1 LNHDA, CDR2 SQIVND (reference sequence). V lost 0 bases and J lost 6, with 24 bases in between. The length of the CDR3 is 18 residues. The CDR3 here is CASSIDLVFERDTGEQYF. In DNA, the CDR3 is TGTGCCAGTAGTATAGATCTAGTTTTCGAGCGGGACACGGGCGAGCAGTACTTC. The entire variable domain, with the rest obtained from reference TRBV19 and TRBJ2-7, is as follows: DGGITQSPKYLFRKEGQNVTLSCEQNLNHDAMYWYRQDPGQGLRLIYYSQIVNDFQKGDIAEGYSVSREKKESFPLTVTSAQKNPTAFYLCASSIDLVFERDTGEQYFGPGTRLTVT.

A few counts support this clone. The V gene is TRBV27, the J gene TRBJ2-7; the match to TRBD2 covers 10 bases. V was clipped by 0 bases and J by 2 bases; unmatched bases: 1. This CDR3 region has 15 residues. CDR1 is MNHEY and CDR2 is SMNVEV in the germline V gene (reference sequence). The CDR3 here is CASSLSTSGPYEQYF. As DNA, the CDR3 is TGTGCCAGCAGTTTATCGACTAGCGGGCCCTACGAGCAGTACTTC.

J is TRBJ2-7 and V is TRBV4-1; D may be TRBD2 (5 bases). Germline V gene sequence: CDR1 MGHRA, CDR2 YSYEKL. Trimming left V 3 bases short and J 2 bases short, with 14 bases between. CDR3 length: 15 residues. The CDR3 DNA follows: TGCGCCAGCAGCCAGACGGACCTAGCAGCCTACGAGCAGTACTTC. Translation: CASSQTDLAAYEQYF.

V gene TRBV6-6 combines with J gene TRBJ2-1; TRBD1 might be the D (6 bases). V was clipped by 4 bases and J by 6 bases, with 10 bases between them. The CDR3 consists of 13 residues. Per the germline V gene, CDR1 is MNHNY and CDR2 is SVGAGI (reference sequence). The CDR3 region is CASSSGQINEQFF. In DNA, the CDR3 is TGTGCCAGCAGTTCCGGACAGATCAATGAGCAGTTCTTC.